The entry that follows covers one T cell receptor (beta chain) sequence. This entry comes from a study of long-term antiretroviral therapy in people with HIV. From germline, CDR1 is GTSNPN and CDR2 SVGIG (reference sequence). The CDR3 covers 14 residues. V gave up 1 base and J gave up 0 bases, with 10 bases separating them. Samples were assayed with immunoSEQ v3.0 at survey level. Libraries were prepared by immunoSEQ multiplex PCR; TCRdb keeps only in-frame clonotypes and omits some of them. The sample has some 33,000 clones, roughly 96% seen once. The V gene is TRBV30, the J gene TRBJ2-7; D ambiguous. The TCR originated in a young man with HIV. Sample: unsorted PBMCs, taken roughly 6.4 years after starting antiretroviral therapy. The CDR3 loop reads CAWSGPGLSYEQYF. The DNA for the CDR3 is TGTGCCTGGAGTGGGCCGGGCCTCTCCTACGAGCAGTACTTC.